This T cell receptor beta chain emerged from a study of T cell responses to AZD1222 COVID-19 vaccine. At the level of the study: Combined were second doses at about 4 or about 12 weeks.

Study findings and constraints: Among AZD1222 vaccinees, only six or seven were seropositive at baseline.

This CDR3 contains 17 residues. The germline CDR1 and CDR2 sequences are SGHNT and YYREEE (reference sequence). Trimming cost V 1 base and J 0 bases; bases outside gene matches: 6. Concerning this clone: The antigen is undetermined.

TCRdb keeps only in-frame clones here, not all; method: immunoSEQ multiplex PCR. The sample consists of around 130,000 clones, about 88% of them appearing once. This clonotype originated in an adult in good health. This chain links TRBV5-4 with TRBJ2-1, with TRBD2 matching over 8 bases. The source material was peripheral blood, sampled on day 0 of AZD1222 vaccination. CDR3 nucleotide sequence: TGTGCCAGCAGCTTGTCGGCGGGGACTAGCTCCTACAATGAGCAGTTCTTC. Amino acids: CASSLSAGTSSYNEQFF.